These 7 T cell receptor beta chains were all obtained from the same sample, sequenced in a study of OX40 agonist ivuxolimab in advanced cancers. The assay was immunoSEQ multiplex PCR, and TCRdb's table has in-frame clones only and misses some. The sample has 90,000 or so clones, 87% seen once. The sample in question was CD4+ or CD8+ T cells sorted from blood, obtained in a trial of the OX40 agonist ivuxolimab. All receptors come from an adult with an advanced solid tumor such as melanoma, head and neck, liver or kidney cancer.

In this sample, this clone turned up a few times. The V call is TRBV29-1, the J call TRBJ1-2; D unclear. Per germline, CDR1 SQVTM and CDR2 ANQGSEA. V was cut by 5 bases and J by 8 bases, with 9 bases left in between. The CDR3 has 10 amino acids. CDR3 in DNA: TGCAGCGTTTGGATAACGGGCTACACCTTC. Translated: CSVWITGYTF.

The chain joins TRBV6-6 to TRBJ1-1; D not certain. The CDR3 consists of 14 residues. V was pared by 7 bases and J by 5 bases, with 17 bases between. CDR1 is MNHNY, CDR2 SVGAGI, per germline (reference sequence). The CDR3 DNA sequence: TGTGCCAGCAAAGGCGGGGTTGGGCCGACTGAAGCTTTCTTT. Translating gives CASKGGVGPTEAFF.

J is TRBJ1-2 and V is TRBV11-2, with D unclear. This CDR3 has 13 residues. CDR1 and CDR2 (germline): SGHAT, FQNNGV. The V end was cut by 3 bases, the J end by 3 bases, with 8 bases between. The CDR3 DNA sequence: TGTGCCAGCAGCTTGTCCTTGGACTATGGCTACACCTTC. Its protein product is CASSLSLDYGYTF.

This chain uses TRBV11-1 with TRBJ1-1; D may be TRBD1 (6 bases). V was clipped by 3 bases and J by 1 base, with 12 bases between them. This CDR3 has 15 amino acids. CDR1 and CDR2 (germline): SGHAT, FQDESV (reference sequence). This chain's CDR3 is CASSFSGRGNTEAFF. The CDR3, as DNA: TGTGCCAGCAGCTTTAGCGGCAGGGGGAACACTGAAGCTTTCTTT.

The V and J genes are TRBV30 and TRBJ1-1; 7 bases align to TRBD1. CDR3 length equals 13 residues. Germline V gene sequence: CDR1 GTSNPN, CDR2 SVGIG (reference sequence). V lost 4 bases and J lost 3; bases outside the gene matches: 5. The chain's CDR3 is CAWTQGIDTEAFF. The CDR3 DNA is TGTGCCTGGACACAGGGGATCGACACTGAAGCTTTCTTT.

The chain uses TRBV6-1 and TRBJ2-7; 7 positions agree with TRBD1. Looked up from germline, CDR1 is MNHNS and CDR2 is SASEGT. The CDR3 consists of 13 residues. The junction had 6 bases not matched to a gene; V was cut back by 3 bases and J by 7 bases. This CDR3 reads CASSELDRVEQYF. In DNA, the CDR3 is TGTGCCAGCAGTGAGTTAGACAGGGTAGAGCAGTACTTC.

This clone was observed a single time. The V call is TRBV18, the J call TRBJ2-4, with TRBD1 as a possible D gene (6 bases). The CDR3 sequence is 14 residues long. V lost 3 bases and J lost 6, with 12 bases in between. The germline V gene has CDR1 KGHSH and CDR2 LQKENI. For the CDR3, the DNA is TGTGCCAGCTCACCTGAGGACAGACCAAACATTCAGTACTTC. The encoded protein is CASSPEDRPNIQYF.